This paragraph reports one TCR beta chain. The antigen it recognizes is unknown. Nothing much larger sits one base from this clone, and base qualities are not available. The CDR3 regions of human TCRbeta chains were subjected to immunosequencing. The study's own analysis went as follows. Repertoire TCRs were matched against a reference library of SARS-CoV-2-specific TCRs generated with the MIRA antigen-specificity platform. Breadth was defined as the fraction of unique TCRs that were SARS-CoV-2-associated. Depth was defined as the fraction of total T cells that were SARS-CoV-2-associated. Each spike-specific TCR was assigned to its reactive spike region and to a CD4 or CD8 class using the MIRA data. Log10-transformed breadth and depth values were compared by one-way ANOVA with Sidak's multiple comparisons tests. TCRdb's version of the immuneACCESS table is confined to in-frame rearrangements and falls short of the full clone set. An unresolved V gene accounts for under half of the shortfall where checked; the remainder is of unknown origin. V and J calls and clone size are copied from that table; D and trimming were computed from the DNA. This sample has 150,000 to 200,000 clones in its table, and about 90% of those were observed once. The top ten constitute around 1% of the sample.

Measured from the cysteine to the phenylalanine, the CDR3 is 11 residues long. Only CDR3 DNA is held: 33 bases, read in frame from base 1. CDR1 and CDR2 were assigned from the germline V gene (reference sequence) as MNHEY and SMNVEV. V is clipped by 3 bases and J by 6 bases, and the sequence between their germline boundaries is 6 bases long. The data originate from a study of T cell responses to AZD1222 COVID-19 vaccine (dated by TCRdb to the early 2020s). Background for the entire study: A total of over 230 trial participants underwent TCR sequencing, of whom 200 to 220 had received two doses of AZD1222 and some 25 had received two doses of the MenACWY control vaccine. Trial participants were enrolled by age into subgroups of 18-55, 56-69 and 70-plus years, and roughly 160, 29 and 62 TCR-sequenced participants, respectively, were included in these subgroups. What the authors observed across the whole study: Conclusions about previously exposed vaccinees are limited, since just 6 or 7 AZD1222 recipients were seropositive for SARS-CoV-2 at baseline. Most participants were white British and females outnumbered males, and the authors suggested that clonal diversity may have been underestimated. The 56-69-year group was small, and its depth increase did not reach significance, likely because of low power. Because no day 14 peak-response samples were available, the repertoires could be characterized only after the peak T cell response. Reportedly, almost half of the unique spike-specific TCRs recognized epitopes lying outside the regions that are mutated in the B.1.351 and B.1.1.7 variants. CD4 TCRs associated with the vaccine covered the entire spike protein, and the dominant responses were in regions 160-218 and 743-854. A significant rise in spike-specific TCR breadth and depth was observed after two AZD1222 doses relative to day 0 and relative to MenACWY recipients.

Interpreted using the paper, the time point label stands for: about 28 days (+/-7) after the second vaccine dose. AZD1222 recipients with second doses at about 4 weeks or about 12 weeks were pooled, because spike-specific TCR depth and breadth did not differ between schedules. Vaccinee samples came from UK trials COV001 and COV002, including a single-blind randomized controlled phase 2/3 trial of AZD1222 (ChAdOx1 nCoV-19) in healthy adults. For TCRbeta chain sequencing, PBMC samples were collected from trial participants at day 0 and at day 28 after the second dose. The rearrangement combines TRBV27 with TRBJ2-7; a confident D gene designation cannot be given. The input for sequencing was peripheral blood, taken 28 days after the second AZD1222 dose. The origin of this receptor is an adult who received the AZD1222 COVID-19 vaccine. In nucleotide form, the sequence is TGTGCCAGCAGTTTCCTCGGCGAGCAGTACTTC. This translates into CASSFLGEQYF.